The entry that follows covers one T cell receptor (beta chain) sequence. Its antigen is undetermined. One entry per CDR3 protein, called by TCRdb with MiXCR from the reads. The table records around 69,000 distinct CDR3 sequences, around 57% of them present only once. The record originates from a study of type 1 regulatory T cells. Study overall: An in vitro protocol generated T-allo10, a Tr1-enriched, alloantigen-specific CD4 T cell product.

Germline V gene sequence: CDR1 DFQATT, CDR2 SNEGSKA (reference sequence). V shed 4 bases and J 0 bases; nucleotides not matched to a gene: 6. CDR3 size: 14 residues. The chain employs TRBV20-1 and TRBJ2-7; 7 positions agree with TRBD1. Material: cultured T cells, either the whole culture or a sorted T cell fraction (not recorded which). Subset of the sample: Tr1-enriched cell product generated in vitro against host alloantigens. This clonotype was sampled from a human donor in good health. CDR3 sequence (DNA): TGCAGTGCTACCCGGGACAGCCTCTCCTACGAGCAGTACTTC. It is translated as CSATRDSLSYEQYF.